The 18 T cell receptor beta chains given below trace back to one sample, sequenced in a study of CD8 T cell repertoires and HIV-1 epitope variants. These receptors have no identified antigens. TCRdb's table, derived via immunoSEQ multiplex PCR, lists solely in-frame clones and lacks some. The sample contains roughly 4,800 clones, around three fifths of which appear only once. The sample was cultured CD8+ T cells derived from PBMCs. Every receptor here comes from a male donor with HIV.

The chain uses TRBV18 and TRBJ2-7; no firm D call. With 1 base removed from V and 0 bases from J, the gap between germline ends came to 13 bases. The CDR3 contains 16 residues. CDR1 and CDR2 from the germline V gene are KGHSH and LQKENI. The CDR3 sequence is CASSPRETSSSYEQYF. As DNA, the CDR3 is TGTGCCAGCTCACCACGGGAAACCTCCAGCTCCTACGAGCAGTACTTC. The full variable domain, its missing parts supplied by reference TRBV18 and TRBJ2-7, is NAGVMQNPRHLVRRRGQEARLRCSPMKGHSHVYWYRQLPEEGLKFMVYLQKENIIDESGMPKERFSAEFPKEGPSILRIQQVVRGDSAAYFCASSPRETSSSYEQYFGPGTRLTVT.

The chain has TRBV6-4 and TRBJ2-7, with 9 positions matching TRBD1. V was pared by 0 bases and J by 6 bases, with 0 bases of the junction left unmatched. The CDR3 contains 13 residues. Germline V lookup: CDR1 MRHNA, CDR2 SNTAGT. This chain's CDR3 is CASSDSDRGEQYF. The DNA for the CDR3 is TGTGCCAGCAGTGACTCGGACAGGGGCGAGCAGTACTTC.

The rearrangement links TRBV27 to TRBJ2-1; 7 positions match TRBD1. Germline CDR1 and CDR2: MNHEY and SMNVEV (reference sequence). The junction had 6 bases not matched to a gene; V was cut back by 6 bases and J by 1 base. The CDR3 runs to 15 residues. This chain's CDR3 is CASRAWDRSYNEQFF. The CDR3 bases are TGTGCCAGCAGAGCTTGGGACAGATCCTACAATGAGCAGTTCTTC.

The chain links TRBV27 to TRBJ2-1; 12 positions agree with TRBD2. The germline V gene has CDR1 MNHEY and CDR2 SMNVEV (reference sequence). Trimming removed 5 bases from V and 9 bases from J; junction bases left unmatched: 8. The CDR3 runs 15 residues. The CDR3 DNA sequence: TGTGCCAGCAGTCTTGGGACTAGCGGGCGGGGTGAGCAGTTCTTC. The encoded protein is CASSLGTSGRGEQFF.

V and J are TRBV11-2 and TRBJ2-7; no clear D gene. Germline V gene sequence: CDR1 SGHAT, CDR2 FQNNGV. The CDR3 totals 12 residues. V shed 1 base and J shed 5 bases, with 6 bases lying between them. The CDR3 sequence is CASSLGYDEQYF. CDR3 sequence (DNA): TGTGCCAGCAGCTTAGGGTATGACGAGCAGTACTTC.

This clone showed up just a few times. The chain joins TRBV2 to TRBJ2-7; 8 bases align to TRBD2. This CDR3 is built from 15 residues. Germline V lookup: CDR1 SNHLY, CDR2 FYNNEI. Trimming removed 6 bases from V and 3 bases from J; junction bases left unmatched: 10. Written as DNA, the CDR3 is TGTGCCAGCAGACAACTTAGCGGGAACGACTACGAGCAGTACTTC. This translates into CASRQLSGNDYEQYF. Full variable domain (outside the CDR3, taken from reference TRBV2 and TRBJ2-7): EPEVTQTPSHQVTQMGQEVILRCVPISNHLYFYWYRQILGQKVEFLVSFYNNEISEKSEIFDDQFSVERPDGSNFTLKIRSTKLEDSAMYFCASRQLSGNDYEQYFGPGTRLTVT.

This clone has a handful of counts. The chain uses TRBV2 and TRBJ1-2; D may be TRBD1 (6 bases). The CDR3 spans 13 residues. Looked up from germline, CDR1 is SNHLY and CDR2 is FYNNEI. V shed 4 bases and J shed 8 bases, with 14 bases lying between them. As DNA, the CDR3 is TGTGCCAGCAGTGCCTGGGGGACAAGCGGCTACACCTTC. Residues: CASSAWGTSGYTF.

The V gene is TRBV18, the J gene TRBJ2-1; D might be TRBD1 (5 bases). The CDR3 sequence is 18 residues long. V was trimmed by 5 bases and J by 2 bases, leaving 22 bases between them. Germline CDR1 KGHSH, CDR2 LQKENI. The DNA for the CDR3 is TGTGCCAGCTCAGCATCCTCGACAGCCGTTTCGCCCTACAATGAGCAGTTCTTC. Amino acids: CASSASSTAVSPYNEQFF.

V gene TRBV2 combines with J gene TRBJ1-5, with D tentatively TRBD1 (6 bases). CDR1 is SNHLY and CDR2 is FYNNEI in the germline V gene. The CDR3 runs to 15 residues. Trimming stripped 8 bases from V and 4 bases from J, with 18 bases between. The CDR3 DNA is TGTGCCAGCGATGAGGGGGTCACCCTAAATCAGCCCCAGCATTTT. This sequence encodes CASDEGVTLNQPQHF.

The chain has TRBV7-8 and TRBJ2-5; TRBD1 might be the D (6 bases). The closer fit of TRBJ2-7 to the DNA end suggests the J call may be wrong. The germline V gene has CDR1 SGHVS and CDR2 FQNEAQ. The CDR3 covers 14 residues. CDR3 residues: CASSLGGGVYEQYF. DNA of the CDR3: TGTGCCAGCAGCTTAGGAGGGGGAGTCTACGAGCAGTACTTC.

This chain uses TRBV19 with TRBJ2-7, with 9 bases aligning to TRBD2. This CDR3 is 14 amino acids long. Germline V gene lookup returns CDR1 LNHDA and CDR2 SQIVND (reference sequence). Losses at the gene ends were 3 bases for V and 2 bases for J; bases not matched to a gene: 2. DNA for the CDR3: TGTGCCAGTAGTATGACTAGCGGAGCCTACGAGCAGTACTTC. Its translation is CASSMTSGAYEQYF.

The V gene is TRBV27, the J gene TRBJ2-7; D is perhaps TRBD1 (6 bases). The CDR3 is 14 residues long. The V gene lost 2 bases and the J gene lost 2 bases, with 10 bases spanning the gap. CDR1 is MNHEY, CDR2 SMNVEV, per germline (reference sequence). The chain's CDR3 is CASSLGGQTYEQYF. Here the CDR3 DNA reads TGTGCCAGCAGTTTAGGAGGACAGACCTACGAGCAGTACTTC.

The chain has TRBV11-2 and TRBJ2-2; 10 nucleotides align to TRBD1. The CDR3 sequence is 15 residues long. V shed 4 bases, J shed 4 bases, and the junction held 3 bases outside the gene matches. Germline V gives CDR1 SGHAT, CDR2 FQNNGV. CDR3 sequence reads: CASSYRQGATGELFF. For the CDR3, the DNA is TGTGCCAGCAGCTACCGACAGGGGGCCACCGGGGAGCTGTTTTTT.

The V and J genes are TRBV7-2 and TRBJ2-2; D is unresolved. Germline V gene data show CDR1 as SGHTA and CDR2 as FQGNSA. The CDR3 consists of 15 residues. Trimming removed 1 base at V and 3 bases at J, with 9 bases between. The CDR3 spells CASSLGVWDTGELFF. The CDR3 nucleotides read TGTGCCAGCAGCTTAGGAGTTTGGGACACCGGGGAGCTGTTTTTT.

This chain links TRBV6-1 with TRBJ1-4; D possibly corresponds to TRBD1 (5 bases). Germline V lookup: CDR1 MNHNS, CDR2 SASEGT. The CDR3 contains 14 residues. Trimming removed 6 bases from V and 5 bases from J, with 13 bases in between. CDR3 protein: CASSEGSLNEKLFF. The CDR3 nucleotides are TGTGCCAGCAGCGAGGGGAGTTTGAATGAAAAACTGTTTTTT.

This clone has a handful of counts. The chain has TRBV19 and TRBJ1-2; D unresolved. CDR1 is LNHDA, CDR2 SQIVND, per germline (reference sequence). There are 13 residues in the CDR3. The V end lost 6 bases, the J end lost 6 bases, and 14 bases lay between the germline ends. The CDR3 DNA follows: TGTGCCAGTAGCCCCCGCCGCAAGGATGGCTACACCTTC. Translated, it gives CASSPRRKDGYTF.

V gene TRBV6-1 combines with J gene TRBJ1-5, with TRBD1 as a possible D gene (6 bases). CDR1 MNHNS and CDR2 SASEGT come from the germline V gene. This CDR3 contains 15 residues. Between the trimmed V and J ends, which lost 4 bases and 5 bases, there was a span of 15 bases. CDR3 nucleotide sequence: TGTGCCAGCAGTGGGGGGCAGGGGATACATCAGCCCCAGCATTTT. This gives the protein CASSGGQGIHQPQHF.

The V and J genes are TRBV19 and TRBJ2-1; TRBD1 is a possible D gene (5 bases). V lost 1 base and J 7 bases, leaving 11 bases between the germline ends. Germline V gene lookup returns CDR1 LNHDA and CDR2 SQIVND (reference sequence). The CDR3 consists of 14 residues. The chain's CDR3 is CASSIVQGENEQFF. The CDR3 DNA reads TGTGCCAGTAGTATAGTTCAGGGTGAAAATGAGCAGTTCTTC.